The 17 T cell receptor beta chains below were found in one sample sequenced in a study of long-term antiretroviral therapy in people with HIV. Runs used v3.0 of the immunoSEQ assay and were done at survey level. Profiling relied on immunoSEQ multiplex PCR, and the TCRdb table lists in-frame clones only, not all of them. The sample records 25,000 to 30,000 clones, 75% to 85% being singletons. Specimen: unsorted PBMCs, collected 2.9 years after starting antiretroviral therapy. These TCRs come from a man between 50 and 59 years old with HIV.

The chain is built from TRBV6-6 and TRBJ1-6; no definite D call. V gave up 5 bases and J gave up 5 bases, with 16 bases separating them. This CDR3 has 16 amino acids. In germline, CDR1 is MNHNY, CDR2 SVGAGI (reference sequence). CDR3 sequence (DNA): TGTGCCAGCAGTCCTCGCGGTGTAACAGATAATTCACCCCTCCACTTT. Encoded protein: CASSPRGVTDNSPLHF.

The chain couples TRBV18 to TRBJ1-5, with D hard to call. The CDR3 loop spans 15 amino acids. In germline, CDR1 is KGHSH, CDR2 LQKENI. V dropped 1 base and J dropped 0 bases, with 7 bases sitting between them. The CDR3 protein is CASSPQEHSNQPQHF. The CDR3 nucleotides are TGTGCCAGCTCACCACAAGAACATAGCAATCAGCCCCAGCATTTT.

This chain links TRBV5-6 with TRBJ1-2, with TRBD1 matching over 9 bases. Germline V CDR1 and CDR2: SGHDT, YYEEEE. V lost 4 bases to trimming and J lost 4 bases; unmatched junction nucleotides: 8. CDR3 length equals 15 residues. The CDR3: CASSRTGGAGYGYTF. DNA for the CDR3: TGTGCCAGCAGCCGTACAGGGGGCGCGGGCTATGGCTACACCTTC.

This chain uses TRBV5-1 with TRBJ2-7; 15 nucleotides line up with TRBD2. With 0 bases clipped from V and 0 bases from J, the junction kept 4 bases outside the gene matches. Per germline, CDR1 SGHRS and CDR2 YFSETQ. The CDR3 has 18 amino acids. The DNA for the CDR3 is TGCGCCAGCAGCTTGGGGGGACTAGCGGGGGGCTTCTCCTACGAGCAGTACTTC. This translates into CASSLGGLAGGFSYEQYF.

This sequence joins TRBV6-5 and TRBJ2-7, with 7 bases lining up with TRBD1. This CDR3 has 13 residues. The V gene's germline CDR1 is MNHEY and CDR2 SVGAGI. V trimming: 6 bases; J trimming: 1 base; junction bases outside the gene matches: 3. The CDR3 DNA reads as TGTGCCAGCAGGGAGACAGGGTCCTACGAGCAGTACTTC. It translates to CASRETGSYEQYF.

The V and J genes are TRBV6-5 and TRBJ1-1; 9 nucleotides agree with TRBD1. Per germline, CDR1 MNHEY and CDR2 SVGAGI. J lost 7 bases, V lost 5 bases, and 8 bases had no gene match. The CDR3 extends over 14 amino acids. CDR3 in amino acids: CASSPGTGSGEAFF. CDR3 nucleotides: TGTGCCAGCAGTCCCGGGACAGGGAGCGGTGAAGCTTTCTTT.

This chain connects TRBV28 to TRBJ1-2; 10 bases fit TRBD1. Looked up from germline, CDR1 is MDHEN and CDR2 is SYDVKM. The length of the CDR3 is 18 residues. Losses at the gene ends were 6 bases for V and 4 bases for J; bases not matched to a gene: 17. Written as DNA, the CDR3 is TGTGCCAGCAGCCAAAGACTGCTGACAGGGGGCCCTCGCTATGGCTACACCTTC. This encodes CASSQRLLTGGPRYGYTF.

This chain connects TRBV11-2 to TRBJ1-1; tentative D call: TRBD1 (5 bases). Germline V gives CDR1 SGHAT, CDR2 FQNNGV. This CDR3 is 17 amino acids long. Trimming took off 3 bases at V and 0 bases at J, with 17 bases between the two ends. The CDR3: CASSFSSPGRVNTEAFF. CDR3 in DNA: TGTGCCAGCAGCTTTTCGTCCCCAGGGAGAGTGAACACTGAAGCTTTCTTT.

This rearrangement joins TRBV27 to TRBJ2-5, with TRBD2 matching over 9 bases. The CDR3 contains 16 residues. The V segment lost 2 bases and the J segment 2 bases; nucleotides outside the gene matches: 6. Germline V gene lookup returns CDR1 MNHEY and CDR2 SMNVEV (reference sequence). The CDR3 region is CASSLNPAGGQETQYF. CDR3 nucleotide sequence: TGTGCCAGCAGTTTAAATCCGGCGGGGGGGCAAGAGACCCAGTACTTC.

The chain is built from TRBV20-1 and TRBJ1-1; 7 positions agree with TRBD1. With 6 bases clipped from V and 8 bases from J, the junction kept 6 bases outside the gene matches. The CDR3 loop spans 11 amino acids. CDR1 and CDR2 (germline): DFQATT, SNEGSKA (reference sequence). The CDR3 nucleotides are TGCAGTGCGGGACAGTCCCGAGAAGCTTTCTTT. It codes for CSAGQSREAFF.

This sequence joins TRBV30 and TRBJ1-4, with no clear D. CDR3 length: 13 residues. V shed 2 bases and J shed 5 bases, with 9 bases lying between them. Germline CDR1 and CDR2: GTSNPN and SVGIG (reference sequence). The CDR3: CAWSSGPNEKLFF. The CDR3 DNA sequence: TGTGCCTGGAGTTCAGGCCCAAATGAAAAACTGTTTTTT.

The sample holds a few counts of this clone. J is TRBJ1-6 and V is TRBV2, with 7 bases that match TRBD1. The J segment lost 5 bases and the V segment lost 11 bases, leaving 9 bases of the junction unmatched. This CDR3 spans 14 amino acids. The germline V gene has CDR1 SNHLY and CDR2 FYNNEI. The CDR3 protein is CAWARTGNNSPLHF. CDR3 bases: TGTGCCTGGGCTCGGACAGGCAATAATTCACCCCTCCACTTT.

The V call is TRBV7-6, the J call TRBJ2-3; TRBD1 might be the D (5 bases). V lost 1 base and J 0 bases, leaving 23 bases between the germline ends. CDR3 size: 20 residues. Per the germline V gene, CDR1 is SGHVS and CDR2 is FNYEAQ. The CDR3 DNA reads TGTGCCAGCAGCTTAGTAGGTAGCAGGGCAACAGGAGTAAGCACAGATACGCAGTATTTT. This sequence encodes CASSLVGSRATGVSTDTQYF.

This sequence joins TRBV9 and TRBJ1-3; 7 bases fit TRBD1. Germline V gives CDR1 SGDLS, CDR2 YYNGEE. The junction had 6 bases not matched to a gene; V was cut back by 2 bases and J by 1 base. The CDR3 is 16 amino acids. Here the CDR3 reads CASSVDRVRSGNTIYF. CDR3 sequence (DNA): TGTGCCAGCAGCGTCGACAGGGTTCGTTCTGGAAACACCATATATTTT.

CDR3 protein: CASSRSTNEKLFF. Here the CDR3 DNA reads TGCGCCAGCTCAAGGTCAACTAATGAAAAACTGTTTTTT. The V and J genes are TRBV5-1 and TRBJ1-4; D is uncertain. With 7 bases removed from V and 0 bases from J, the gap between germline ends came to 7 bases. This CDR3 comprises 13 residues. CDR1 is SGHRS and CDR2 is YFSETQ in the germline V gene.

CDR3 sequence reads: CATSRDRSNTEAFF. CDR3 coding DNA: TGTGCCACCAGCAGGGACAGGTCGAACACTGAAGCTTTCTTT. The chain combines TRBV15 with TRBJ1-1, with 7 positions matching TRBD1. Germline trimming cut 3 bases from V and 1 base from J; bases unmatched to any gene: 2. Germline assignment: CDR1 LNHNV and CDR2 YYDKDF (reference sequence). The CDR3 consists of 14 residues.

With regard to this clone: One junction end disagrees with the germline gene, perhaps due to a read error. The chain carries TRBV20-1 and TRBJ1-2; the match to TRBD1 covers 7 bases. The CDR3 covers 11 residues. From germline, CDR1 is DFQATT and CDR2 SNEGSKA (reference sequence). In DNA, the CDR3 is TGCAGTGCTAGGGAGCCCCCGGGACAGATCTTC. It codes for CSAREPPGQIF.